This T cell receptor (beta chain) stems from a study of cytomegalovirus exposure and HLA in healthy donors. Study-wide findings and caveats: For most TCR beta V segments, an earlier analysis put the productive rate at about 87% or about 30% of the time.

As regards this clone: Its antigen is unidentified.

Researchers ran the PCR with 60 Vbeta and 13 Jbeta primers. Using immunoSEQ multiplex PCR, the repertoire was profiled, and TCRdb retains in-frame clones only, with some absent. The table shows fewer than 250,000 clones, with roughly 87% occurring only once. This TCR derives from a man in his forties in good health and CMV-seropositive. The specimen sequenced was PBMCs.

The CDR3: CASSFGTDNQPQHF. Written as DNA, the CDR3 is TGCGCCAGCAGCTTTGGGACAGACAATCAGCCCCAGCATTTT. This chain connects TRBV5-1 to TRBJ1-5; 7 nucleotides line up with TRBD1. Germline CDR1 reads SGHRS; CDR2 reads YFSETQ. This CDR3 has 14 residues. V lost 2 bases, J lost 3 bases, and 2 bases stayed unmatched.